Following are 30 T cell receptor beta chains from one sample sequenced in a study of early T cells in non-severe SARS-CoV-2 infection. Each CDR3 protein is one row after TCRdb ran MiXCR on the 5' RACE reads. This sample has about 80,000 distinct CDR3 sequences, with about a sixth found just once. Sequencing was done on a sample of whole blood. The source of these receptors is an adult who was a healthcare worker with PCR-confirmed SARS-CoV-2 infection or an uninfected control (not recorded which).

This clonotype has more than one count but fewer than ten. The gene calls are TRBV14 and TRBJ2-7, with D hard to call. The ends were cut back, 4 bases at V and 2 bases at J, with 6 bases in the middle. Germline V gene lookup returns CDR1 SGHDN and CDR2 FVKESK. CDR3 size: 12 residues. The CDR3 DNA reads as TGTGCCAGCAGCCGCATCCCCTACGAGCAGTACTTC. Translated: CASSRIPYEQYF.

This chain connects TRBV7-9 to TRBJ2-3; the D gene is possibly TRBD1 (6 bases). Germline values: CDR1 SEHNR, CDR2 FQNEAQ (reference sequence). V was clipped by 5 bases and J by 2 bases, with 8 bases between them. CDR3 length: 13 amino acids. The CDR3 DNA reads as TGTGCCAGCAGCCGGGACAACACAGATACGCAGTATTTT. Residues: CASSRDNTDTQYF.

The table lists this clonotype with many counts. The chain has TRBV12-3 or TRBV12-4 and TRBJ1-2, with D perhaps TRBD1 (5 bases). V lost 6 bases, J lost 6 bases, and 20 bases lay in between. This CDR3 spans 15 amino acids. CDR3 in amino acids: CASSPGEGERDGYTF. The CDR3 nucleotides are TGTGCCAGCAGCCCCGGTGAAGGGGAGAGAGATGGCTACACCTTC.

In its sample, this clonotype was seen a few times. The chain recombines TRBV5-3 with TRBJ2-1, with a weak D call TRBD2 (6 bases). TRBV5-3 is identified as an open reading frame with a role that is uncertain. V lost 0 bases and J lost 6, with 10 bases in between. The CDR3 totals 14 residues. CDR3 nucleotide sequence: TGTGCCAGAAGCTTGGGGCAGGGAGGCAATGAGCAGTTCTTC. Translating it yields CARSLGQGGNEQFF.

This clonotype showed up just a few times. CDR3 sequence reads: CASSLGRRNEQFF. The DNA for the CDR3 is TGTGCCAGCAGCTTAGGGAGGCGGAATGAGCAGTTCTTC. The gene calls are TRBV11-2 and TRBJ2-1; a possible D gene is TRBD2 (5 bases). The CDR3 totals 13 residues. Germline V gene sequence: CDR1 SGHAT, CDR2 FQNNGV. With 1 base removed from V and 7 bases from J, the gap between germline ends came to 8 bases.

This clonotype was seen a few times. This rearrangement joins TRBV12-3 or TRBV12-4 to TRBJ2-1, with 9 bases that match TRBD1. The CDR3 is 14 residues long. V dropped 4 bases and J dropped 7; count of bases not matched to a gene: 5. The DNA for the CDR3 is TGTGCCAGCAGTTATCCGGGACAGGGAAATGAGCAGTTCTTC. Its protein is CASSYPGQGNEQFF.

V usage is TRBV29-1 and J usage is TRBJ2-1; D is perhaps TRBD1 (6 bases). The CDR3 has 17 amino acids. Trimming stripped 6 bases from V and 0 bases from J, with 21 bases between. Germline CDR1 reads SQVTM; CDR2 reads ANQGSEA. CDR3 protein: CSVRGKGWRSSYNEQFF. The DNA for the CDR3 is TGCAGCGTGAGGGGGAAGGGGTGGAGGAGCTCCTACAATGAGCAGTTCTTC.

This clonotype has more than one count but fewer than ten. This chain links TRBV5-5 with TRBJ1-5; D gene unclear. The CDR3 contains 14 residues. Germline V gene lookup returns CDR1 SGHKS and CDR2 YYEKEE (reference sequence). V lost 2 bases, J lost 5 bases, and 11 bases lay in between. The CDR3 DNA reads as TGTGCCAGCAGCTTAAAGCCCCCGGATCAGCCCCAGCATTTT. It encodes CASSLKPPDQPQHF.

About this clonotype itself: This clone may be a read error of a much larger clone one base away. CDR3 residues: CASCPPGLAGTSSYNVQFF. The CDR3 DNA is TGTGCCAGCTGCCCACCGGGACTAGCGGGGACGAGCTCCTACAATGTGCAGTTCTTC. The chain links TRBV2 to TRBJ2-1; 13 bases are shared with TRBD2. In germline, CDR1 is SNHLY, CDR2 FYNNEI. The CDR3 contains 19 residues.

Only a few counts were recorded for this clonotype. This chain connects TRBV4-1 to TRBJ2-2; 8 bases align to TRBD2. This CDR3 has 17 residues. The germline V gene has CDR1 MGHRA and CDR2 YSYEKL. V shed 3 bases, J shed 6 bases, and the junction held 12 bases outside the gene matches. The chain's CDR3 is CASSHAPGTSIPGELFF. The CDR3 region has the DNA TGCGCCAGCAGCCATGCTCCCGGGACTAGTATCCCCGGGGAGCTGTTTTTT.

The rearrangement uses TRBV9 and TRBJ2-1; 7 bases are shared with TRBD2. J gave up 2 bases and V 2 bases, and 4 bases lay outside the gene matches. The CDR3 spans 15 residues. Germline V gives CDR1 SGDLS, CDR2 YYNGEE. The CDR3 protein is CASSVDGRPYNEQFF. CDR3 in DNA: TGTGCCAGCAGCGTGGACGGGAGGCCCTACAATGAGCAGTTCTTC.

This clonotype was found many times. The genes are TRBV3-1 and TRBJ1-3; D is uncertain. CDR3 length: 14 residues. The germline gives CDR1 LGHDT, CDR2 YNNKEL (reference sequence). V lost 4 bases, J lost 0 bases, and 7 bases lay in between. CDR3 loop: CASSREPSGNTIYF. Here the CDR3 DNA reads TGTGCCAGCAGCCGAGAACCCTCTGGAAACACCATATATTTT.

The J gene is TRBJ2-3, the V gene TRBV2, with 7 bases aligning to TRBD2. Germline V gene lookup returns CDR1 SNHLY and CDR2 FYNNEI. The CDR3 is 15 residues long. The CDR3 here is CAMPTSGDSTDTQYF. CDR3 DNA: TGTGCTATGCCCACGAGCGGGGATAGCACAGATACGCAGTATTTT.

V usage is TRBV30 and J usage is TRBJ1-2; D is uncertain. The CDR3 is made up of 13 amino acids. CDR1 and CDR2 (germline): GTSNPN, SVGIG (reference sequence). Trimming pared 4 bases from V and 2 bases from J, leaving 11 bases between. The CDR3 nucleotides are TGTGCCTGGATCCCGAGTATCAACTATGGCTACACCTTC. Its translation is CAWIPSINYGYTF.

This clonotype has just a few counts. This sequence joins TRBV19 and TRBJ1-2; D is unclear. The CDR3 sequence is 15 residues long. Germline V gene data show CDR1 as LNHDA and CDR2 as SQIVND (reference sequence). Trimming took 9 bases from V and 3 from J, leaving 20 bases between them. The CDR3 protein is CASRLGEGGYYGYTF. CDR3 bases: TGTGCCAGCAGGCTTGGGGAGGGTGGCTACTATGGCTACACCTTC.

CDR3 protein: CSAGLAGGTSRGTGELFF. As DNA, the CDR3 is TGCAGCGCTGGGTTAGCGGGAGGAACCTCGCGAGGCACCGGGGAGCTGTTTTTT. The rearrangement uses TRBV29-1 and TRBJ2-2, with TRBD2 matching over 10 bases. The V and J ends lost 7 bases and 4 bases, in that order; junction bases with no gene match: 18. The germline CDR1 and CDR2 sequences are SQVTM and ANQGSEA. The CDR3 consists of 18 residues.

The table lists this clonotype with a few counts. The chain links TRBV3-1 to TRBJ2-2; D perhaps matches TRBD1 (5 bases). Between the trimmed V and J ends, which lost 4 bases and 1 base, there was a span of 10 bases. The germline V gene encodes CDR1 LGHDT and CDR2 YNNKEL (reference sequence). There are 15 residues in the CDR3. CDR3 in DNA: TGTGCCAGCAGCCTCGGACAAGTGAACACCGGGGAGCTGTTTTTT. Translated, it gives CASSLGQVNTGELFF.

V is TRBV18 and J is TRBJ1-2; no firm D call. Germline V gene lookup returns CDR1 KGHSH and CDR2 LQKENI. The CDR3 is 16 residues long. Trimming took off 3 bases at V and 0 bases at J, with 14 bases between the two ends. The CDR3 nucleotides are TGTGCCAGCTCACCGTCCCGGTCCAGCGCTAACTATGGCTACACCTTC. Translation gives CASSPSRSSANYGYTF.

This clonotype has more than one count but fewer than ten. The CDR3: CSAWRNSGNTIYF. The CDR3 DNA reads as TGCAGTGCTTGGAGGAACTCTGGAAACACCATATATTTT. J is TRBJ1-3 and V is TRBV20-1, with D unresolved. Germline assignment: CDR1 DFQATT and CDR2 SNEGSKA (reference sequence). The CDR3 consists of 13 residues. Between the trimmed V and J ends, which lost 5 bases and 0 bases, there was a span of 8 bases.

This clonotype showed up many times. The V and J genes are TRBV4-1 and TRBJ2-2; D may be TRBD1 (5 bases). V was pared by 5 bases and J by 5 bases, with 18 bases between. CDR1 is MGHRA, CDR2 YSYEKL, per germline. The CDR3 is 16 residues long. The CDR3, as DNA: TGCGCCAGCAGCGAAGGGGTTTTAAGTAGGACCGGGGAGCTGTTTTTT. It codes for CASSEGVLSRTGELFF.

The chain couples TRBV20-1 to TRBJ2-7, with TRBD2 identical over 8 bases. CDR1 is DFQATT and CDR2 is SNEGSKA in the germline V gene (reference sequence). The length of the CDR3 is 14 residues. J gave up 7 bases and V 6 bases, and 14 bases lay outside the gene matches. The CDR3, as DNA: TGCAGTGCCGATCCGAGCGGGGGAAATTTGGAGCAGTACTTC. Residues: CSADPSGGNLEQYF.

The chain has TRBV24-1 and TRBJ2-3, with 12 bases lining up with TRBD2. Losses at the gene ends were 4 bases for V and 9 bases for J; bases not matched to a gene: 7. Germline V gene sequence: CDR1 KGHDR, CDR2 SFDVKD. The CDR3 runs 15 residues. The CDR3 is CATSEDGLAGRTQYF. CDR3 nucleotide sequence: TGTGCCACCAGTGAGGACGGACTAGCGGGGAGGACGCAGTATTTT.

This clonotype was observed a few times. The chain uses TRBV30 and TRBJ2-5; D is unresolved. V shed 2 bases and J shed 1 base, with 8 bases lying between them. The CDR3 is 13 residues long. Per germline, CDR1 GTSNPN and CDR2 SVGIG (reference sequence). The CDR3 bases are TGTGCCTGGAGTAGGAGCCTCCAAGAGACCCAGTACTTC. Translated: CAWSRSLQETQYF.

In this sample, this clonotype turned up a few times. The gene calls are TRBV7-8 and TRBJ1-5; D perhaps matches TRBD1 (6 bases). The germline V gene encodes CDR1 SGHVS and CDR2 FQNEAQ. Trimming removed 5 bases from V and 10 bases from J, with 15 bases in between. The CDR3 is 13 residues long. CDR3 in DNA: TGTGCCAGCAGCAAGACAGGAAACGGACCCCAGCATTTT. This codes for CASSKTGNGPQHF.

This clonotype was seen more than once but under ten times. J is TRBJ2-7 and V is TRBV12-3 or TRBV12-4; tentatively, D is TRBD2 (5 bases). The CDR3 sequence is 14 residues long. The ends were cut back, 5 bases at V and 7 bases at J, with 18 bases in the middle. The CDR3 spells CASSRGSSVGEQYF. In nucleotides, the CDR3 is TGTGCCAGCAGTCGAGGGTCCTCAGTTGGAGAGCAGTACTTC.

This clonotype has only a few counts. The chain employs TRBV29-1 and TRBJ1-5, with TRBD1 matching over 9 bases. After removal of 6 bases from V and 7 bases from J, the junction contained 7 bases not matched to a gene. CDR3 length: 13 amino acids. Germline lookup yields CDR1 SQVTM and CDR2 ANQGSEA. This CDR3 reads CSVRTGAHQPQHF. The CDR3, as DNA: TGCAGCGTCCGGACAGGGGCTCACCAGCCCCAGCATTTT.

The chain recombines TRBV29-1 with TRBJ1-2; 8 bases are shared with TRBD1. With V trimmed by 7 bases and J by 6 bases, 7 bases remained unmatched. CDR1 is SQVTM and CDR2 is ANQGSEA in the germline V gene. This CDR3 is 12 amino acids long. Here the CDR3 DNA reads TGCAGCGCGGGGGCAGGGGGCCATGGCTACACCTTC. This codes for CSAGAGGHGYTF.

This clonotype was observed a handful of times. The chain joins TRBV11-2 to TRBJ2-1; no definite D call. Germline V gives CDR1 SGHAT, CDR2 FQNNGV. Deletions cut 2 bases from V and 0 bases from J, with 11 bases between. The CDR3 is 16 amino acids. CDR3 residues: CASSLILKGSYNEQFF. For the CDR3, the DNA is TGTGCCAGCAGCTTAATCTTGAAGGGCTCCTACAATGAGCAGTTCTTC.

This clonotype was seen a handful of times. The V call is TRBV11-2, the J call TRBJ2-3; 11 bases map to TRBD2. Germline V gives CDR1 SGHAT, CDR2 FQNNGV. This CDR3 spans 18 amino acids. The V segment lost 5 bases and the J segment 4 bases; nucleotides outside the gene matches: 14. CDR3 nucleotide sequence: TGTGCCAGCAGCAACACGGCAGGGACTAGCGGAAGATCAGATACGCAGTATTTT. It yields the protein CASSNTAGTSGRSDTQYF.

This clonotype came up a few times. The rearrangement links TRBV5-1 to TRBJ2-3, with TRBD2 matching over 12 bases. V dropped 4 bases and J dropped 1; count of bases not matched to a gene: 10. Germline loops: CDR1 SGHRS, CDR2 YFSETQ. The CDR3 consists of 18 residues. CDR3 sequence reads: CASSPRPSGGAGTDTQYF. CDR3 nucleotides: TGCGCCAGCAGCCCGAGGCCTAGCGGGGGGGCGGGCACAGATACGCAGTATTTT.